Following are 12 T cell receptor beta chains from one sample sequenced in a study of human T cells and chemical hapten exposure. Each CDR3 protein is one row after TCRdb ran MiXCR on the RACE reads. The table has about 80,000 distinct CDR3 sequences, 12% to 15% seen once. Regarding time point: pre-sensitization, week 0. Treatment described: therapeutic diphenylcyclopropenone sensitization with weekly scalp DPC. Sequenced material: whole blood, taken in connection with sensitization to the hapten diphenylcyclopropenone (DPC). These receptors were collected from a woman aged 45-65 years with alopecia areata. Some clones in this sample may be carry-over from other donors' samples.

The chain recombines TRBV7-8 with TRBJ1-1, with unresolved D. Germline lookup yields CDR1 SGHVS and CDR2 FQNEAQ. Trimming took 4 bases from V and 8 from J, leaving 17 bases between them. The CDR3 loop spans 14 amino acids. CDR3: CASSSSLIEIEAFF. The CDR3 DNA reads TGTGCCAGCAGCTCCAGCCTGATTGAGATAGAAGCTTTCTTT.

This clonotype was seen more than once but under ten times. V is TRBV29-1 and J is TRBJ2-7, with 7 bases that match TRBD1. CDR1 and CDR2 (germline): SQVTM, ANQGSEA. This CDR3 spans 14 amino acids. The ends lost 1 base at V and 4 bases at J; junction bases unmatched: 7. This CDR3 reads CSVEVAPTGYEQYF. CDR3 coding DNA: TGCAGCGTTGAAGTTGCCCCGACAGGGTACGAGCAGTACTTC.

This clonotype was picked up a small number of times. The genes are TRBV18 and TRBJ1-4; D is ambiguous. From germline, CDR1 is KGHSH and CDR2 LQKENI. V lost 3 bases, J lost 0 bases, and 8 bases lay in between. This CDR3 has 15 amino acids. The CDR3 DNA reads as TGTGCCAGCTCACCTCCTACGGCAACTAATGAAAAACTGTTTTTT. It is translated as CASSPPTATNEKLFF.

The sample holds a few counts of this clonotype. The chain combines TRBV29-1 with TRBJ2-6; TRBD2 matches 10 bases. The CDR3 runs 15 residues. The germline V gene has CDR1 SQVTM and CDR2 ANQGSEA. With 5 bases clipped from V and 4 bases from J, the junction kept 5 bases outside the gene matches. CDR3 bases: TGCAGCGTTCGACTAGCGGGCACGGGGGCCAACGTCCTGACTTTC. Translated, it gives CSVRLAGTGANVLTF.

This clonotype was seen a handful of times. CDR3 protein: CSLEGVLTDTQYF. CDR3 nucleotides: TGCAGCCTCGAAGGCGTCCTAACAGATACGCAGTATTTT. The V gene is TRBV29-1, the J gene TRBJ2-3; D gene ambiguous. The germline V gene encodes CDR1 SQVTM and CDR2 ANQGSEA. The CDR3 covers 13 residues. Trimming removed 8 bases at V and 3 bases at J, with 15 bases between.

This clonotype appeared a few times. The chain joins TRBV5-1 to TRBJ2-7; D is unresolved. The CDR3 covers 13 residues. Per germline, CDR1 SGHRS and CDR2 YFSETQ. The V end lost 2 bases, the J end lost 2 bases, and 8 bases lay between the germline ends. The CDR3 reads CASSFPDTYEQYF. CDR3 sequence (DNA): TGCGCCAGCAGCTTTCCCGACACCTACGAGCAGTACTTC.

CDR3: CSVGSSGRSYEQYF. Here the CDR3 DNA reads TGCAGCGTTGGTTCGTCCGGGAGGTCCTACGAGCAGTACTTC. The chain is built from TRBV29-1 and TRBJ2-7; 7 bases map to TRBD2. The CDR3 covers 14 residues. CDR1 is SQVTM and CDR2 is ANQGSEA in the germline V gene. J was trimmed by 1 base and V by 4 bases; bases with no gene match: 7.

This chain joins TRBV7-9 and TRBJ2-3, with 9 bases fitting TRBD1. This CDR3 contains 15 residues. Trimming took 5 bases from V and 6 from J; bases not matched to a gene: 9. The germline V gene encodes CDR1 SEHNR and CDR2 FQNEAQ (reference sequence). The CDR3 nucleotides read TGTGCCAGCAGCGCCCGGACAGGGGACATTGATACGCAGTATTTT. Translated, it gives CASSARTGDIDTQYF.

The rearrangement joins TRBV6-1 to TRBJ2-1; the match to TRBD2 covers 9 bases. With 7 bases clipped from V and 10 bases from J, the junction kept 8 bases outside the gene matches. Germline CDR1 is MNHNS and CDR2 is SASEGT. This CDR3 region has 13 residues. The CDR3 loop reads CASISGSSREQFF. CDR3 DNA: TGTGCCAGCATTAGCGGGAGTAGTCGAGAGCAGTTCTTC.

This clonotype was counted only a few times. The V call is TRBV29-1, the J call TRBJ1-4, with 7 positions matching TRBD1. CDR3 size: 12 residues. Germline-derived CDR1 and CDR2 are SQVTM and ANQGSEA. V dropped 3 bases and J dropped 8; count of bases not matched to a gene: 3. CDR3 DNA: TGCAGCGTTGATACAGGGGACGAAAAACTGTTTTTT. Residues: CSVDTGDEKLFF.

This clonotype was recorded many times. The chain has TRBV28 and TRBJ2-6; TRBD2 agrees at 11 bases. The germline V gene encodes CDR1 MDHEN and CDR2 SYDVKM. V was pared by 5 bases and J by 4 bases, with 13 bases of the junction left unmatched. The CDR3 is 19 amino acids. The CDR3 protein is CASSRRTSGSGGGANVLTF. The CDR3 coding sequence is TGTGCCAGCAGTCGAAGGACTAGCGGGTCCGGGGGAGGGGCCAACGTCCTGACTTTC.

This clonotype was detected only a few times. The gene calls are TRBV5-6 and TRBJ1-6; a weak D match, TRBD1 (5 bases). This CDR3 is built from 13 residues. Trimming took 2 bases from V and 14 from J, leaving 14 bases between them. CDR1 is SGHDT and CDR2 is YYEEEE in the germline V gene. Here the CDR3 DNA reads TGTGCCAGCAGCTTTACAGGCCAAGGGGCCCTCCACTTT. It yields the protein CASSFTGQGALHF.